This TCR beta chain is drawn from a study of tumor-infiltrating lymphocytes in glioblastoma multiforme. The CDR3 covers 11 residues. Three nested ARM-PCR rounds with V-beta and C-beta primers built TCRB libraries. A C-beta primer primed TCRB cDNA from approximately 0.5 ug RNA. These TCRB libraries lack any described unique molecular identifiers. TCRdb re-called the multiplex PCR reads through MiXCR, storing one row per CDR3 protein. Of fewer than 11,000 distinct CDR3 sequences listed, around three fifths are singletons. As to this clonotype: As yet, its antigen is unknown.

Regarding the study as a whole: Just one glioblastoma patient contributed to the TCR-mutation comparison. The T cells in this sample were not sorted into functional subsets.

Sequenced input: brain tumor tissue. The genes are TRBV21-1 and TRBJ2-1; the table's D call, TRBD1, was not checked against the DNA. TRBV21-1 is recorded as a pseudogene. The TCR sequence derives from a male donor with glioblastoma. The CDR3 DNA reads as TGTGCCGACAGATGTTTCAATGAGCAGTTCTTC. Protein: CADRCFNEQFF.